Listed below are T cell receptor beta chains from one sample, sequenced in a study of human T cells and chemical hapten exposure. TCRdb redid the calling of the RACE reads with MiXCR, one entry per CDR3 protein. This sample has tens of thousands of distinct CDR3 sequences, with 7.5% to 8% found just once. Sequences were derived from whole blood, sampled in connection with sensitization to the hapten diphenylcyclopropenone (DPC). The receptor set was obtained from a woman in her forties or fifties with alopecia areata. Some clones in this sample may be carry-over from other donors' samples. Both conserved end residues are part of each CDR3. The D gene is left open where the match is weak. The size field is filled for only some rows; it gives once, few, many or a size class.

CASSGGGVNEQFF,TGTGCCAGCAGCGGAGGGGGCGTCAATGAGCAGTTCTTC,NA,TRBV27,NA,TRBJ2-1
CASSPPAARSYEQYF,TGTGCCAGCTCACCCCCCGCTGCCCGCTCCTACGAGCAGTACTTC,NA,TRBV18,many,TRBJ2-7
CAWRAYNEQFF,TGTGCCTGGAGGGCCTACAATGAGCAGTTCTTC,NA,TRBV30,many,TRBJ2-1
CATSLEVGAGNQPQHF,TGTGCCACCAGCCTAGAGGTCGGGGCTGGTAATCAGCCCCAGCATTTT,NA,TRBV15,many,TRBJ1-5
CASSIDSPETQYF,TGTGCCAGTAGTATAGACAGCCCAGAGACCCAGTACTTC,NA,TRBV19,few,TRBJ2-5
CASSIGPGQGRETQYF,TGTGCCAGTAGTATAGGCCCAGGACAGGGACGAGAGACCCAGTACTTC,TRBD1,TRBV19,many,TRBJ2-5
CASSAGATTSYGYTF,TGTGCCAGCAGTGCCGGGGCTACAACTTCCTATGGCTACACCTTC,NA,TRBV6-4,many,TRBJ1-2
CASSFGGTNSPLHF,TGTGCCAGCAGTTTTGGAGGCACCAATTCACCCCTCCACTTT,NA,TRBV27,NA,TRBJ1-6
CASSLLFGGSSSGANVLTF,TGTGCCAGCAGCTTATTGTTTGGTGGCAGTTCCTCCGGCGCCAACGTCCTGACTTTC,NA,TRBV7-9,many,TRBJ2-6
CSAKTGGDTQYF,TGCAGTGCGAAAACGGGAGGAGATACGCAGTATTTT,TRBD2,TRBV20-1,few,TRBJ2-3
CSARPSTASNQPQHF,TGCAGTGCTAGGCCTTCTACCGCTAGCAATCAGCCCCAGCATTTT,NA,TRBV20-1,many,TRBJ1-5
CASSPAGLPYEQYF,TGTGCCAGCAGCCCGGCCGGACTCCCCTACGAGCAGTACTTC,NA,TRBV11-3,many,TRBJ2-7
CASSLDSMNTEAFF,TGCGCCAGCAGCTTGGACAGTATGAACACTGAAGCTTTCTTT,NA,TRBV5-1,many,TRBJ1-1
CASSLSPGPVDTEAFF,TGTGCCAGCAGCTTAAGTCCGGGACCTGTAGACACTGAAGCTTTCTTT,NA,TRBV11-2,many,TRBJ1-1
CSVEWRDGTDTQYF,TGCAGCGTTGAATGGCGGGACGGCACAGATACGCAGTATTTT,NA,TRBV29-1,NA,TRBJ2-3
CASSVGGMETGELFF,TGTGCCAGCAGCGTAGGAGGGATGGAGACCGGGGAGCTGTTTTTT,NA,TRBV9,NA,TRBJ2-2
CASSFRATSYEQYF,TGTGCCAGCAGTTTCCGGGCTACCTCCTACGAGCAGTACTTC,NA,TRBV28,NA,TRBJ2-7
CAWGGYFMNTEAFF,TGTGCCTGGGGGGGTTACTTCATGAACACTGAAGCTTTCTTT,NA,TRBV30,many,TRBJ1-1
CASSYAQGREPQHF,TGTGCCAGCAGTTACGCACAGGGTAGGGAACCCCAGCATTTT,NA,TRBV6-6,many,TRBJ1-5
CSARANVRSTEAFF,TGCAGTGCTAGAGCAAACGTCCGGAGCACTGAAGCTTTCTTT,NA,TRBV20-1,many,TRBJ1-1
CASSYLTPDRVDTGELFF,TGTGCCAGCAGCTACCTAACCCCGGACAGGGTGGACACCGGGGAGCTGTTTTTT,TRBD1,TRBV27,NA,TRBJ2-2
CASSPEGAGANVLTF,TGTGCCAGCTCACCGGAAGGTGCTGGGGCCAACGTCCTGACTTTC,NA,TRBV18,many,TRBJ2-6